The 8 T cell receptor beta chains in this list originate from one sample, sequenced in a study of identical twins. TCRdb re-called the 5' RACE reads with MiXCR, one entry per CDR3 protein. The table has some 1,700,000 distinct CDR3 sequences, around 29% seen once. The sample comprised cord blood. The receptors originated from a newborn girl in good health.

The chain recombines TRBV29-1 with TRBJ2-7; D possibly corresponds to TRBD1 (5 bases). Trimming left V 5 bases short and J 3 bases short, with 11 bases between. The germline gives CDR1 SQVTM, CDR2 ANQGSEA. The CDR3 sequence is 12 residues long. The chain's CDR3 is CSVKAGLYEQYF. CDR3 nucleotides: TGCAGCGTTAAGGCAGGGCTCTACGAGCAGTACTTC.

The rearrangement joins TRBV25-1 to TRBJ1-1, with D possibly being TRBD1 (6 bases). V gave up 4 bases and J gave up 1 base, with 16 bases separating them. The CDR3 loop spans 16 amino acids. CDR1 and CDR2 from the germline V gene are MGHDK and SYGVNS. CDR3: CASSAQTGRKNTEAFF. The CDR3 DNA follows: TGTGCCAGCAGTGCTCAAACAGGGCGGAAGAACACTGAAGCTTTCTTT.

The chain links TRBV4-2 to TRBJ2-5; possibly TRBD1 for D (6 bases). Trimming stripped 2 bases from V and 5 bases from J, with 9 bases between. The CDR3 spans 13 residues. Germline V gene sequence: CDR1 LGHNA, CDR2 YNFKEQ. The CDR3 reads CASSQPDRETQYF. The CDR3 region has the DNA TGTGCCAGCAGCCAACCTGACAGGGAGACCCAGTACTTC.

The chain links TRBV5-5 to TRBJ2-3; 8 nucleotides line up with TRBD2. The CDR3 is made up of 16 amino acids. Germline-derived CDR1 and CDR2 are SGHKS and YYEKEE (reference sequence). V was pared by 2 bases and J by 2 bases, with 7 bases of the junction left unmatched. The CDR3: CASSFGLASFTDTQYF. In DNA, the CDR3 is TGTGCCAGCAGCTTCGGACTAGCTTCCTTCACAGATACGCAGTATTTT.

This clonotype came up a few times. The gene calls are TRBV3-1 and TRBJ2-3; possible D gene TRBD2, 6 bases. This CDR3 is 15 amino acids long. V lost 7 bases to trimming and J lost 1 base, with 15 bases between them. Germline CDR1 is LGHDT and CDR2 is YNNKEL (reference sequence). The DNA of the CDR3 is TGTGCCAGCAAGGAGGCGGGGCGGGGCACAGATACGCAGTATTTT. Translation: CASKEAGRGTDTQYF.

V gene TRBV27 combines with J gene TRBJ2-3, with 8 bases identical to TRBD2. The CDR3 has 15 residues. Per germline, CDR1 MNHEY and CDR2 SMNVEV (reference sequence). J was trimmed by 5 bases and V by 7 bases; bases with no gene match: 11. This CDR3 reads CASTHLAGIEDTQYF. In nucleotides, the CDR3 is TGTGCCAGCACCCACTTAGCGGGAATAGAAGATACGCAGTATTTT.

The chain combines TRBV29-1 with TRBJ1-1; a possible D gene is TRBD1 (6 bases). Germline loops: CDR1 SQVTM, CDR2 ANQGSEA. The V end lost 6 bases, the J end lost 0 bases, and 11 bases lay between the germline ends. The length of the CDR3 is 13 residues. Written as DNA, the CDR3 is TGCAGCGTGGCAGGGGCGATGAACACTGAAGCTTTCTTT. Residues: CSVAGAMNTEAFF.

This clonotype was detected a few times. CDR3 residues: CASSSGTRFDGQPQHF. As DNA, the CDR3 is TGTGCCAGCAGTTCCGGGACAAGGTTTGACGGTCAGCCCCAGCATTTT. The chain joins TRBV6-1 to TRBJ1-5, with a tentative D call TRBD1 (6 bases). Germline lookup yields CDR1 MNHNS and CDR2 SASEGT. Trimming cost V 5 bases and J 6 bases, with 20 bases left between them. The CDR3 length is 16 residues.